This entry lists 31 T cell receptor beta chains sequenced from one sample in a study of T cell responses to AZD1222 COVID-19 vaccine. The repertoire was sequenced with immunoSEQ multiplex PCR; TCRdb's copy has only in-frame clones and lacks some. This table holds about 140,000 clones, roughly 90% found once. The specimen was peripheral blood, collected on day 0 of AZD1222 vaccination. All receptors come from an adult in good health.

The CDR3 DNA sequence: TGTGCCAGTAGTCCTCAACTAGCTACCGGGACCTATGGCTACACCTTC. This codes for CASSPQLATGTYGYTF. This chain uses TRBV19 with TRBJ1-2, with D maybe TRBD1 (5 bases). This CDR3 spans 16 amino acids. The germline V gene encodes CDR1 LNHDA and CDR2 SQIVND (reference sequence). Trimming shortened V by 5 bases and J by 4 bases, and 20 bases separated the two germline ends. Using reference TRBV19 and TRBJ1-2 for the parts outside the CDR3, the full variable domain is DGGITQSPKYLFRKEGQNVTLSCEQNLNHDAMYWYRQDPGQGLRLIYYSQIVNDFQKGDIAEGYSVSREKKESFPLTVTSAQKNPTAFYLCASSPQLATGTYGYTFGSGTRLTVV.

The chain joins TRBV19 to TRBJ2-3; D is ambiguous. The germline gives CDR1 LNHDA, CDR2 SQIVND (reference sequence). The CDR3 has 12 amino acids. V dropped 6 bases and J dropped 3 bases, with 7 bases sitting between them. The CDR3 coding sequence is TGTGCCAGTAGCTTCGAAACAGATACGCAGTATTTT. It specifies CASSFETDTQYF.

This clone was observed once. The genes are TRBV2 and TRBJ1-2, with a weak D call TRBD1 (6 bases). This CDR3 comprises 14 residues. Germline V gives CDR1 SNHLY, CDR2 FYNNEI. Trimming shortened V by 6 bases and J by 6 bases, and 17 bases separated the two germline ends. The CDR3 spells CASSLGTGFDGYTF. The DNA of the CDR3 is TGTGCCAGCAGCCTAGGAACAGGGTTCGATGGCTACACCTTC.

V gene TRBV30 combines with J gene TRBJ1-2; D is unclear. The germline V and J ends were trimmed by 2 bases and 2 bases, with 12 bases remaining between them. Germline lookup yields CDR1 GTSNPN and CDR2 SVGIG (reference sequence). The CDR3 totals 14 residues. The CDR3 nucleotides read TGTGCCTGGAGTTCTCAGACCGTGAACTATGGCTACACCTTC. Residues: CAWSSQTVNYGYTF.

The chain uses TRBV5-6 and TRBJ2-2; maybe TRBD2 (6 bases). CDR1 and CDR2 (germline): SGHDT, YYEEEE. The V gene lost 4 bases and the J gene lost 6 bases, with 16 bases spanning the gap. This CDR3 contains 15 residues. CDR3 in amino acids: CASSPGAGRPGELFF. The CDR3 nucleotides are TGTGCCAGCAGCCCGGGCGCAGGGAGGCCCGGGGAGCTGTTTTTT.

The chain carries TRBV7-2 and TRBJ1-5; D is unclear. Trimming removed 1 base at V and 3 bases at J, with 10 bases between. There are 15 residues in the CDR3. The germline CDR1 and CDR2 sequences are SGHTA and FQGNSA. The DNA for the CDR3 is TGTGCCAGCAGCTTAGATTCCCGAAACAATCAGCCCCAGCATTTT. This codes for CASSLDSRNNQPQHF.

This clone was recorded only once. The CDR3 coding sequence is TGTGCTAGTGTGGAGGGCCAAACGGGCGGGAATGAGCAGTTCTTC. Translation gives CASVEGQTGGNEQFF. The chain joins TRBV12-5 to TRBJ2-1, with D possibly TRBD2 on 6 matching bases. The CDR3 totals 15 residues. Germline V gives CDR1 LGHNT, CDR2 FRNRAP. V was trimmed by 7 bases and J by 7 bases, leaving 20 bases between them.

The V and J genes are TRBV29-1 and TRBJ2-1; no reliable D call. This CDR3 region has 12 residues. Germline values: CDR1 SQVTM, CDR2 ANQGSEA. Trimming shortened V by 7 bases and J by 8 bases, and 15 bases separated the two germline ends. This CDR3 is CSAQKGGDEQFF. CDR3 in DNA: TGCAGCGCTCAGAAGGGTGGCGATGAGCAGTTCTTC.

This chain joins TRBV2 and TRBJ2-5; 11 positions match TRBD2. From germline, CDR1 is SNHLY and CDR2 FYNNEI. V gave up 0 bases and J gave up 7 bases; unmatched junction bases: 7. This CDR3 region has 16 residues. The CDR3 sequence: CASSEAGTSGRGTQYF. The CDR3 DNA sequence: TGTGCCAGCAGTGAAGCCGGGACTAGCGGTCGCGGGACCCAGTACTTC.

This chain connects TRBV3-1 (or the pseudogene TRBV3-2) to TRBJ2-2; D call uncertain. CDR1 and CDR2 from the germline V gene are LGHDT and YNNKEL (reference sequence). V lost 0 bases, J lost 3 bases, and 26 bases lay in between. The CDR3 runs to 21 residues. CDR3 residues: CASSQEIPVVSSTFDTGELFF. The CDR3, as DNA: TGTGCCAGCAGCCAAGAAATCCCGGTAGTAAGTAGCACGTTTGACACCGGGGAGCTGTTTTTT.

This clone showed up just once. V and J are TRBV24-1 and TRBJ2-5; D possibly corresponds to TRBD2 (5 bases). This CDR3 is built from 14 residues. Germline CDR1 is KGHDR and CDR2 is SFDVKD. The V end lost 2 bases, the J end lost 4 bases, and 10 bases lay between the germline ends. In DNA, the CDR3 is TGTGCCACCAGTGATTCCGGAGAGGGAGAGACCCAGTACTTC. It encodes CATSDSGEGETQYF.

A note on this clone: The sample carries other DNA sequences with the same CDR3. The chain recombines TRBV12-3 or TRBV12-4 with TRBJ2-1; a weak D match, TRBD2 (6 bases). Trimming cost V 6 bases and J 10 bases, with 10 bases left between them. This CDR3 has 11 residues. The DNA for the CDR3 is TGTGCCAGCAGCCTGGCGGGGGAGCAGTTCTTC. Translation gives CASSLAGEQFF.

DNA of the CDR3: TGTGCCAGCAGTTTAAATCCCGGGACGGGATGGAGGAAACTGTTTTTT. It translates to CASSLNPGTGWRKLFF. The rearrangement links TRBV27 to TRBJ1-4, with a weak D call TRBD1 (5 bases). Germline V gene lookup returns CDR1 MNHEY and CDR2 SMNVEV (reference sequence). V was cut by 2 bases and J by 11 bases, with 21 bases left in between. The CDR3 runs to 16 residues.

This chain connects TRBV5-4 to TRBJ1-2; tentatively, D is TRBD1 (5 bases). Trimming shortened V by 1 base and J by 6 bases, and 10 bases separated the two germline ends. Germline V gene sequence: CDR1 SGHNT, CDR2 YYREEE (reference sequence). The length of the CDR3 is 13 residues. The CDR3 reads CASSLQGGHGYTF. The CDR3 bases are TGTGCCAGCAGCTTGCAGGGAGGCCATGGCTACACCTTC.

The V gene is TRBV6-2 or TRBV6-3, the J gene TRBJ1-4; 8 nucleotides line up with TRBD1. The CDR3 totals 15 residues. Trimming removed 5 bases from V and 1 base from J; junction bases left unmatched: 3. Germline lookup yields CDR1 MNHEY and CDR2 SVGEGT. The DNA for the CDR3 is TGTGCCAGCAGTCGGACAGGGCGAACTAATGAAAAACTGTTTTTT. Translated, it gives CASSRTGRTNEKLFF.

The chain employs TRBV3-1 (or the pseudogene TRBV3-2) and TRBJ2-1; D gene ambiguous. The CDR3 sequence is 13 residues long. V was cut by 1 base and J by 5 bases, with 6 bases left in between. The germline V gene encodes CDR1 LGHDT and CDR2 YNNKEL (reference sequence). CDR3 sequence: CASSQVQHNEQFF. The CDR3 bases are TGTGCCAGCAGCCAAGTACAGCACAATGAGCAGTTCTTC.

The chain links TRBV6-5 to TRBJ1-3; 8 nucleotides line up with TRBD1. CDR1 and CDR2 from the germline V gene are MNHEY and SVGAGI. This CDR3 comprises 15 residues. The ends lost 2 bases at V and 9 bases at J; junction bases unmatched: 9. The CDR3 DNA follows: TGTGCCAGCAGTTACGATGGACAGGGAGTTGGCACCATATATTTT. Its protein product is CASSYDGQGVGTIYF.

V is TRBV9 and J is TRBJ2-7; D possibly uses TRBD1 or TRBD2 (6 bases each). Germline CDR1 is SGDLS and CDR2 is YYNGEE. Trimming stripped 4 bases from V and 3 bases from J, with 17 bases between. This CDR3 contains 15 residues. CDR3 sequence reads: CASSPGAGEVYEQYF. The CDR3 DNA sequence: TGTGCCAGCAGCCCGGGGGCAGGGGAAGTCTACGAGCAGTACTTC.

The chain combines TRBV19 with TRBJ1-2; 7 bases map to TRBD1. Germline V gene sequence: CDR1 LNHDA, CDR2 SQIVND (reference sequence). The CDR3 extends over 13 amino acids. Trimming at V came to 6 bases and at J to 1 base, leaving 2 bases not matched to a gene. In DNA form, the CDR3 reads TGTGCCAGTAGCGGGACAGATAACTATGGCTACACCTTC. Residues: CASSGTDNYGYTF.

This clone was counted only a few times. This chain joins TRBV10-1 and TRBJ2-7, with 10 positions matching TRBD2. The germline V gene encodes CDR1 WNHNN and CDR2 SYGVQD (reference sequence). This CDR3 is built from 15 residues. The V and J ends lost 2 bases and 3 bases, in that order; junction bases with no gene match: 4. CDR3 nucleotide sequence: TGCGCCAGCAGTGAGACTAGCGGGAAAATCTACGAGCAGTACTTC. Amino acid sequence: CASSETSGKIYEQYF.

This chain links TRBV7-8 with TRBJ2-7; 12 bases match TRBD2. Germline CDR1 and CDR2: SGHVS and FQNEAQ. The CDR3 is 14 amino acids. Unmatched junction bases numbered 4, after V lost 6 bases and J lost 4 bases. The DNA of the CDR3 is TGTGCCAGCAGACGACTAGCGGGAGAGTACGAGCAGTACTTC. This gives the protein CASRRLAGEYEQYF.

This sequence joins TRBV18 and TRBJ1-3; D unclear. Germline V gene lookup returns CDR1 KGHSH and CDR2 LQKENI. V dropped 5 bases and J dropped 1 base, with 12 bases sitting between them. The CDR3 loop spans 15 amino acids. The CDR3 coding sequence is TGTGCCAGCTCATCCCGTGGTGGGTCTGGAAACACCATATATTTT. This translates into CASSSRGGSGNTIYF.

Written as DNA, the CDR3 is TGCAGCGTGGAACAGATCATGAACACTGAAGCTTTCTTT. Translating it yields CSVEQIMNTEAFF. This chain uses TRBV29-1 with TRBJ1-1; D is ambiguous. In germline, CDR1 is SQVTM, CDR2 ANQGSEA. Trimming removed 6 bases at V and 0 bases at J, with 11 bases between. This CDR3 is built from 13 residues.

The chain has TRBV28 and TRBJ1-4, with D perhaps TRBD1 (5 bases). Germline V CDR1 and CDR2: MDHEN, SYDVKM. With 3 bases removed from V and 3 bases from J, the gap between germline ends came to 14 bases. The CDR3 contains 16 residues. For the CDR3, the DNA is TGTGCCAGCAGTTTTAGTCCGAGACAGCCTAATGAAAAACTGTTTTTT. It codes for CASSFSPRQPNEKLFF. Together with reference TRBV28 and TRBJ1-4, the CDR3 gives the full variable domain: DVKVTQSSRYLVKRTGEKVFLECVQDMDHENMFWYRQDPGLGLRLIYFSYDVKMKEKGDIPEGYSVSREKKERFSLILESASTNQTSMYLCASSFSPRQPNEKLFFGSGTQLSVL.

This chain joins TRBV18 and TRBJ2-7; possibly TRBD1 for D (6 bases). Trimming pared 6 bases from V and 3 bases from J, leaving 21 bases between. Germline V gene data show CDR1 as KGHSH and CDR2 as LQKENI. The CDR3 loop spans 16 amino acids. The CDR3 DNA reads TGTGCCAGCTCCGGATACCGGGACACTGATTTCTACGAGCAGTACTTC. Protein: CASSGYRDTDFYEQYF.

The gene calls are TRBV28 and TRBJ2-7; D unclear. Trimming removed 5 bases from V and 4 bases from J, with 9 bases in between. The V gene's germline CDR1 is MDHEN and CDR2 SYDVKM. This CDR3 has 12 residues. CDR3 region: CASSTLGYEQYF. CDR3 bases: TGTGCCAGCAGTACCCTCGGATACGAGCAGTACTTC. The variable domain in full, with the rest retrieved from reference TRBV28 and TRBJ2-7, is DVKVTQSSRYLVKRTGEKVFLECVQDMDHENMFWYRQDPGLGLRLIYFSYDVKMKEKGDIPEGYSVSREKKERFSLILESASTNQTSMYLCASSTLGYEQYFGPGTRLTVT.

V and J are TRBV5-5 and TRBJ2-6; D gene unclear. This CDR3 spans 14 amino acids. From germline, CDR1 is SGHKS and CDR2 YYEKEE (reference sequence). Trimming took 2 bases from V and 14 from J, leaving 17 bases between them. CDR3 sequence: CASSFPPRSLLLTF. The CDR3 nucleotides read TGTGCCAGCAGCTTTCCCCCCAGGTCTCTTCTCCTGACTTTC.

Here the CDR3 reads CASSPIRTSGDNEQFF. CDR3 nucleotide sequence: TGTGCCAGCAGCCCGATCAGGACTAGCGGAGACAATGAGCAGTTCTTC. The chain carries TRBV3-1 (or the pseudogene TRBV3-2) and TRBJ2-1; 10 nucleotides match TRBD2. The junction had 8 bases not matched to a gene; V was cut back by 4 bases and J by 5 bases. The CDR3 spans 16 residues. CDR1 LGHDT and CDR2 YNNKEL come from the germline V gene (reference sequence).

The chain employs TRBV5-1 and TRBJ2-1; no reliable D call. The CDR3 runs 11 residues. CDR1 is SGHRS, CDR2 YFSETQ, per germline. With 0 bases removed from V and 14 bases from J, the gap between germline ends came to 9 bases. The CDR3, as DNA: TGCGCCAGCAGCTTGGACCGAAAGAAGTTCTTC. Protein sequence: CASSLDRKKFF.

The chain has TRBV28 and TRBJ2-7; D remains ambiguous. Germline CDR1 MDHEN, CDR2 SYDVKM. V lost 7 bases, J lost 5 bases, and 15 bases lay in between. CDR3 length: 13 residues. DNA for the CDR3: TGTGCCAGCACCGACCCACACGTCCACGAGCAGTACTTC. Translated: CASTDPHVHEQYF.

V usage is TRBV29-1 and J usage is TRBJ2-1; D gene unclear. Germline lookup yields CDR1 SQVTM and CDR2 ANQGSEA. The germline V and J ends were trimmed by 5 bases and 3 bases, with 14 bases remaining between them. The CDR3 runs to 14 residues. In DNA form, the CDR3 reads TGCAGCGTTCCTACCACGGGCCGCTACAATGAGCAGTTCTTC. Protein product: CSVPTTGRYNEQFF.